This record concerns one T cell receptor (beta chain) sequence. Original data processing: Reference gene primer amplification gave nucleated cell count estimates. Produced via immunoSEQ multiplex PCR; TCRdb's table is partial and in-frame only. Clone size and V and J calls were adopted from that table, with D and trimming inferred from the DNA. The data show 50,000 to 70,000 clones, 70% to 90% seen once. The entry originates in a study of blood T cell repertoires in COVID-19. Trimming left V 3 bases short and J 0 bases short, with 5 bases between. CDR3 size: 13 residues. Germline lookup yields CDR1 SNHLY and CDR2 FYNNEI.

V is TRBV2 and J is TRBJ2-5, with D uncertain. The TCR originated in a human donor with active COVID-19. The donor label of this sample is uncertain. The sequenced sample consisted of peripheral blood. As DNA, the CDR3 is TGTGCCAGCAGTGACACAGACCAAGAGACCCAGTACTTC. Translation: CASSDTDQETQYF.